The rows below give T cell receptor beta chains drawn from one sample of a study of CD8+ T cells in alopecia areata. Sequenced by immunoSEQ multiplex PCR; TCRdb stores in-frame clones only, minus some. This table holds roughly 250,000 clones, under 80% found once. Here the sequenced sample was CD4+ T cells sorted from blood, taken at week 0. These receptors came from a human donor with alopecia areata. The CDR3 runs from the conserved cysteine through the conserved F or W. D genes are given only for firm matches. Some rows have no size entry. The others give once, few or many, or a class for an expanded clone.

J gene | D gene | V gene | clone size | CDR3 protein | CDR3 DNA
TRBJ2-3 | NA | TRBV11-2 | NA | CASSLSGADTQYF | TGTGCCAGCAGCTTATCCGGGGCAGATACGCAGTATTTT
TRBJ2-2 | NA | TRBV5-6 | NA | CASSVIDTGELFF | TGTGCCAGCAGCGTCATAGACACCGGGGAGCTGTTTTTT
TRBJ2-5 | TRBD2 | TRBV30 | NA | CAWSAGGETQYF | TGTGCCTGGAGTGCCGGGGGGGAGACCCAGTACTTC
TRBJ2-1 | TRBD2 | TRBV4-1 | NA | CASSGPGGPNEQFF | TGCGCCAGCAGCGGACCGGGGGGACCCAATGAGCAGTTCTTC
TRBJ1-2 | NA | TRBV27 | NA | CASSSQGPIYGYTF | TGTGCCAGCAGTTCCCAGGGCCCGATCTATGGCTACACCTTC
TRBJ1-1 | NA | TRBV5-1 | NA | CASSLEGVSTEAFF | TGCGCCAGCAGCTTGGAAGGGGTATCGACTGAAGCTTTCTTT
TRBJ1-1 | NA | TRBV9 | few | CASSALGQLSEAFF | TGTGCCAGCAGCGCCCTAGGACAGCTGAGTGAAGCTTTCTTT
TRBJ1-5 | NA | TRBV30 | few | CAWSVLDGQPQHF | TGTGCCTGGAGTGTACTCGACGGACAGCCCCAGCATTTT
TRBJ2-3 | TRBD1 | TRBV2 | NA | CASSSRTGLADTQYF | TGTGCCAGCAGTTCGCGGACAGGGTTGGCAGATACGCAGTATTTT
TRBJ1-6 | NA | TRBV5-6 | NA | CASSLVQGASYNSPLHF | TGTGCCAGCAGCTTGGTCCAGGGAGCGTCCTATAATTCACCCCTCCACTTT
TRBJ1-5 | TRBD1 | TRBV30 | few | CAWAGGAGQPQHF | TGTGCCTGGGCAGGGGGCGCAGGGCAGCCCCAGCATTTT
TRBJ1-1 | NA | TRBV20-1 | NA | CSVAGFTEAFF | TGCAGTGTCGCGGGTTTCACTGAAGCTTTCTTT
TRBJ1-1 | NA | TRBV29-1 | NA | CSVADRRMNTEAFF | TGCAGCGTTGCTGACAGGCGGATGAACACTGAAGCTTTCTTT
TRBJ1-1 | NA | TRBV4-1 | NA | CASSQEGERNTEAFF | TGCGCCAGCAGCCAAGAAGGGGAACGGAACACTGAAGCTTTCTTT
TRBJ2-5 | TRBD2 | TRBV5-1 | once | CASSPLAGVETQYF | TGCGCCAGCAGCCCGCTAGCGGGGGTGGAGACCCAGTACTTC
TRBJ1-1 | NA | TRBV9 | few | CASSPAYKEAFF | TGTGCCAGCAGCCCCGCGTATAAAGAAGCTTTCTTT
TRBJ2-2 | TRBD1 | TRBV10-2 | once | CASSGYRGDTGELFF | TGCGCCAGCAGTGGGTACAGGGGTGACACCGGGGAGCTGTTTTTT
TRBJ2-7 | NA | TRBV29-1 | NA | CSVSSGRAYEQYF | TGCAGCGTTTCCTCCGGGAGAGCCTACGAGCAGTACTTC
TRBJ2-5 | NA | TRBV18 | NA | CASSPASQKTQYF | TGTGCCAGCTCACCAGCCTCCCAGAAGACCCAGTACTTC
TRBJ1-1 | NA | TRBV15 | NA | CATSKAFGVMNTEAFF | TGTGCCACCAGCAAAGCGTTCGGGGTAATGAACACTGAAGCTTTCTTT
TRBJ2-2 | NA | TRBV4-3 | once | CASSQEARPTTGELFF | TGCGCCAGCAGCCAAGAGGCCCGACCCACCACCGGGGAGCTGTTTTTT
TRBJ2-1 | NA | TRBV13 | few | CASSLGTTLASNEQFF | TGTGCCAGCAGCTTAGGCACCACCCTAGCAAGCAATGAGCAGTTCTTC
TRBJ2-4 | NA | TRBV4-3 | NA | CASSQGMSQNIQYF | TGCGCCAGCAGCCAAGGCATGAGTCAAAACATTCAGTACTTC
TRBJ2-2 | NA | TRBV25-1 | NA | CASIDSQNTGELFF | TGTGCCAGCATAGACAGCCAGAACACCGGGGAGCTGTTTTTT
TRBJ1-5 | NA | TRBV4-2 | NA | CASSSRGYSNQPQHF | TGTGCCAGCAGCAGCCGGGGATATAGCAATCAGCCCCAGCATTTT
TRBJ1-4 | NA | TRBV25-1 | NA | CASSEPRADEKLFF | TGTGCCAGCAGTGAACCCCGGGCGGACGAAAAACTGTTTTTT
TRBJ2-4 | TRBD2 | TRBV19 | NA | CASSIAGTSAELAKNIQYF | TGTGCCAGTAGTATCGCCGGGACTAGCGCTGAACTAGCCAAAAACATTCAGTACTTC
TRBJ2-3 | NA | TRBV2 | NA | CATRGSFTDTQYF | TGTGCCACCAGAGGCAGCTTCACAGATACGCAGTATTTT